The present T cell receptor beta chain was sequenced within a study of blood T cell repertoires in COVID-19. About the research overall: Samples taken during acute and convalescent COVID-19 were collected in the United States, Italy and Spain. PBMCs, B-cell-depleted T cells, or T cells were the source of the cDNA or gDNA that made up the material.

Trimming stripped 1 base from V and 6 bases from J, with 12 bases between. Germline CDR1 is SQVTM and CDR2 is ANQGSEA. The CDR3 length is 13 residues. In the original processing: Amplification with reference gene primers provided the estimates of nucleated cell counts. Profiling relied on immunoSEQ multiplex PCR, and the TCRdb table lists in-frame clones only, not all of them. D and trimming were read from the DNA, whereas the V and J calls and clone size are those reported in that table. Seen here are tens of thousands of clones, 88% observed once, and the top ten hold more than 3%. The V and J genes are TRBV29-1 and TRBJ1-2, with D tentatively TRBD1 (5 bases). The TCR comes from a human donor in a cohort sampled during active COVID-19. Sequencing input: peripheral blood. CDR3 coding DNA: TGCAGCGTTGAAGTCGGGACTGGGAATGGCTACACCTTC. Its translation is CSVEVGTGNGYTF.